Below are 29 T cell receptor beta chains sequenced from a single sample in a study of blood T cell repertoires in COVID-19. Generated by immunoSEQ multiplex PCR, the TCRdb table keeps only in-frame clones and is missing some. The sample holds 150,000 or so clones, approximately 80% seen once. The sample consisted of peripheral blood. All receptors come from a woman in her sixties with COVID-19, enrolled during active disease.

V gene TRBV5-4 combines with J gene TRBJ2-3, with TRBD1 matching over 8 bases. CDR3 length: 17 residues. The trim removed 0 bases at V and 2 bases at J, leaving 8 bases unmatched. CDR1 SGHNT and CDR2 YYREEE come from the germline V gene (reference sequence). CDR3 nucleotides: TGTGCCAGCAGCTTGGACTTCGGACAGGGTATCACAGATACGCAGTATTTT. This sequence encodes CASSLDFGQGITDTQYF.

This chain joins TRBV7-8 and TRBJ1-4, with D perhaps TRBD1 (5 bases). Germline values: CDR1 SGHVS, CDR2 FQNEAQ. CDR3 length: 15 amino acids. Between the trimmed V and J ends, which lost 1 base and 7 bases, there was a span of 13 bases. The CDR3, as DNA: TGTGCCAGCAGCTTAGTTTCCGGGGGGATTGAAAAACTGTTTTTT. Protein product: CASSLVSGGIEKLFF.

DNA for the CDR3: TGTGCCAGCAGTGAAGCGGGCGGTCGGGGTACAGGGGGCAAAAACATTCAGTACTTC. It specifies CASSEAGGRGTGGKNIQYF. The rearrangement joins TRBV2 to TRBJ2-4; TRBD1 aligns across 8 bases. Unmatched junction bases numbered 13, after V lost 0 bases and J lost 3 bases. The CDR3 loop spans 19 amino acids. Germline loops: CDR1 SNHLY, CDR2 FYNNEI.

The chain links TRBV19 to TRBJ2-2; 8 nucleotides align to TRBD2. V dropped 4 bases and J dropped 1; count of bases not matched to a gene: 5. CDR1 is LNHDA, CDR2 SQIVND, per germline (reference sequence). The CDR3 covers 16 residues. This CDR3 is CASSNRLAGNTGELFF. CDR3 DNA sequence: TGTGCCAGTAGTAATAGGCTAGCGGGGAACACCGGGGAGCTGTTTTTT.

The chain recombines TRBV5-5 with TRBJ1-2; 7 nucleotides match TRBD1. Germline values: CDR1 SGHKS, CDR2 YYEKEE (reference sequence). Trimming took 3 bases from V and 7 from J; bases not matched to a gene: 3. The CDR3 contains 12 residues. In DNA, the CDR3 is TGTGCCAGCAGCTGGACAGGTGCTGGCTACACCTTC. Its translation: CASSWTGAGYTF. The full variable domain, with the rest looked up from reference TRBV5-5 and TRBJ1-2, is DAGVTQSPTHLIKTRGQQVTLRCSPISGHKSVSWYQQVLGQGPQFIFQYYEKEERGRGNFPDRFSARQFPNYSSELNVNALLLGDSALYLCASSWTGAGYTFGSGTRLTVV.

This clone was seen a few times. V usage is TRBV5-6 and J usage is TRBJ1-1; possible D gene TRBD1, 6 bases. The V end lost 0 bases, the J end lost 0 bases, and 15 bases lay between the germline ends. CDR1 is SGHDT and CDR2 is YYEEEE in the germline V gene. CDR3 length equals 17 residues. In nucleotides, the CDR3 is TGTGCCAGCAGCTTGGGTCCAGGGGTTAAAATGAACACTGAAGCTTTCTTT. It yields the protein CASSLGPGVKMNTEAFF.

This rearrangement joins TRBV14 to TRBJ1-1; a possible D gene is TRBD1 (6 bases). The CDR3 length is 15 residues. Germline assignment: CDR1 SGHDN and CDR2 FVKESK. V shed 3 bases and J shed 5 bases, with 16 bases lying between them. CDR3 protein: CASSHGQPTLTEAFF. The DNA for the CDR3 is TGTGCCAGCAGCCACGGACAGCCAACCCTTACTGAAGCTTTCTTT.

The chain carries TRBV2 and TRBJ1-1; TRBD1 is a possible D gene (5 bases). Trimming took off 5 bases at V and 1 base at J, with 11 bases between the two ends. The length of the CDR3 is 14 residues. Germline lookup yields CDR1 SNHLY and CDR2 FYNNEI. CDR3 DNA: TGTGCCAGCAGTTCACAGGTTGCGAACACTGAAGCTTTCTTT. Encoded protein: CASSSQVANTEAFF. The entire variable domain, with the rest obtained from reference TRBV2 and TRBJ1-1, is as follows: EPEVTQTPSHQVTQMGQEVILRCVPISNHLYFYWYRQILGQKVEFLVSFYNNEISEKSEIFDDQFSVERPDGSNFTLKIRSTKLEDSAMYFCASSSQVANTEAFFGQGTRLTVV.

The chain uses TRBV4-1 and TRBJ2-1, with D possibly being TRBD2 (6 bases). There are 14 residues in the CDR3. The germline CDR1 and CDR2 sequences are MGHRA and YSYEKL. V was shortened by 0 bases and J by 6 bases, with 9 bases between the two germline ends. This chain's CDR3 is CASSQEGRPNEQFF. CDR3 in DNA: TGCGCCAGCAGCCAAGAGGGGAGGCCCAATGAGCAGTTCTTC.

The rearrangement joins TRBV5-1 to TRBJ2-3; 7 bases match TRBD1. After removal of 0 bases from V and 0 bases from J, the junction contained 4 bases not matched to a gene. This CDR3 is 16 amino acids long. Germline V gives CDR1 SGHRS, CDR2 YFSETQ. The CDR3 nucleotides read TGCGCCAGCAGCTTGGGGGTGGGACAGAGCACAGATACGCAGTATTTT. This gives the protein CASSLGVGQSTDTQYF.

V gene TRBV5-6 combines with J gene TRBJ1-3; D gene unclear. Germline V lookup: CDR1 SGHDT, CDR2 YYEEEE. This CDR3 spans 12 amino acids. V dropped 1 base and J dropped 4 bases, with 3 bases sitting between them. The chain's CDR3 is CASSLSGNTIYF. CDR3 bases: TGTGCCAGCAGCTTGAGCGGAAACACCATATATTTT. Drawing the rest from reference TRBV5-6 and TRBJ1-3, the complete variable domain is DAGVTQSPTHLIKTRGQQVTLRCSPKSGHDTVSWYQQALGQGPQFIFQYYEEEERQRGNFPDRFSGHQFPNYSSELNVNALLLGDSALYLCASSLSGNTIYFGEGSWLTVV.

This clone was detected only once. This sequence joins TRBV4-1 and TRBJ1-2, with D perhaps matching TRBD1 (5 bases). V lost 0 bases and J 4 bases, leaving 12 bases between the germline ends. CDR3 length: 15 residues. The V gene's germline CDR1 is MGHRA and CDR2 YSYEKL. CDR3 amino acids: CASSQESTRGYGYTF. The CDR3 coding sequence is TGCGCCAGCAGCCAAGAGTCTACAAGGGGCTATGGCTACACCTTC.

The rearrangement joins TRBV15 to TRBJ1-4; a weak D match, TRBD1 (5 bases). Germline V lookup: CDR1 LNHNV, CDR2 YYDKDF (reference sequence). Trimming shortened V by 0 bases and J by 8 bases, and 16 bases separated the two germline ends. The CDR3 is 16 residues long. The CDR3 sequence: CATSRDRGRGGEKLFF. The DNA of the CDR3 is TGTGCCACCAGCAGAGATAGGGGCCGCGGTGGCGAAAAACTGTTTTTT.

The chain has TRBV6-5 and TRBJ1-4; D might be TRBD1 (5 bases). Germline lookup yields CDR1 MNHEY and CDR2 SVGAGI. The CDR3 has 14 amino acids. V gave up 2 bases and J gave up 7 bases, with 11 bases separating them. CDR3 protein: CASSYTGIGEKLFF. In DNA form, the CDR3 reads TGTGCCAGCAGTTACACAGGTATTGGTGAAAAACTGTTTTTT.

A few counts support this clone. The chain uses TRBV11-1 and TRBJ2-3; 11 bases match TRBD2. The CDR3 consists of 16 residues. Germline V gene sequence: CDR1 SGHAT, CDR2 FQDESV (reference sequence). V trimming: 4 bases; J trimming: 5 bases; junction bases outside the gene matches: 8. CDR3 DNA sequence: TGTGCCAGCAGCTCTTTAGCGGGAGGGCTGGAAGATACGCAGTATTTT. Amino acid sequence: CASSSLAGGLEDTQYF.

This sequence joins TRBV7-9 and TRBJ1-5; no clear D. CDR3 length: 12 amino acids. CDR1 is SEHNR, CDR2 FQNEAQ, per germline (reference sequence). The V end was cut by 5 bases, the J end by 6 bases, with 8 bases between. CDR3 sequence (DNA): TGTGCCAGCAGCATCGGCGGTCAGCCCCAGCATTTT. As protein: CASSIGGQPQHF.

As DNA, the CDR3 is TGTGCCAGCAGGGTGACAGGGGGCGGAGAGACCCAGTACTTC. Translated: CASRVTGGGETQYF. This chain links TRBV6-5 with TRBJ2-5, with 10 bases that match TRBD1. J lost 4 bases, V lost 6 bases, and 5 bases had no gene match. There are 14 residues in the CDR3. Germline V gene lookup returns CDR1 MNHEY and CDR2 SVGAGI.

The gene calls are TRBV11-2 and TRBJ2-1; TRBD2 agrees at 7 bases. After removal of 1 base from V and 7 bases from J, the junction contained 7 bases not matched to a gene. The CDR3 has 15 residues. Germline V gives CDR1 SGHAT, CDR2 FQNNGV. The CDR3 region has the DNA TGTGCCAGCAGCTTAGTCCTCCTAGCGGAAAATGAGCAGTTCTTC. This encodes CASSLVLLAENEQFF.

The J gene is TRBJ1-1, the V gene TRBV6-5; D remains unclear. CDR3 size: 14 residues. From germline, CDR1 is MNHEY and CDR2 SVGAGI. V lost 0 bases, J lost 4 bases, and 9 bases lay in between. The CDR3 nucleotides are TGTGCCAGCAGTTACTCGAACCCGGGCACTGAAGCTTTCTTT. Translating gives CASSYSNPGTEAFF.

The chain recombines TRBV9 with TRBJ1-2; TRBD1 matches 8 bases. From germline, CDR1 is SGDLS and CDR2 YYNGEE. This CDR3 comprises 16 residues. V lost 4 bases, J lost 7 bases, and 15 bases stayed unmatched. This CDR3 reads CASSQNFQGASSGYTF. CDR3 DNA sequence: TGTGCCAGCAGCCAAAACTTTCAGGGGGCGAGCTCTGGCTACACCTTC.

In this sample, this clone turned up once. The rearrangement joins TRBV13 to TRBJ2-1; TRBD2 agrees at 11 bases. The germline CDR1 and CDR2 sequences are PRHDT and FYEKMQ (reference sequence). The CDR3 spans 16 residues. V shed 4 bases and J 2 bases; nucleotides not matched to a gene: 4. The CDR3 DNA reads TGTGCCAGCAGCTCTCAGACTAGCGGGGCCTACAATGAGCAGTTCTTC. Translating gives CASSSQTSGAYNEQFF.

V and J are TRBV6-5 and TRBJ2-3; D is possibly TRBD2 (6 bases). Germline assignment: CDR1 MNHEY and CDR2 SVGAGI. Between the trimmed V and J ends, which lost 7 bases and 3 bases, there was a span of 17 bases. The CDR3 runs 15 residues. For the CDR3, the DNA is TGTGCCAGCACCATAGGAGGGAGGAGGACAGATACGCAGTATTTT. Translating gives CASTIGGRRTDTQYF.

J is TRBJ2-6 and V is TRBV19; D possibly corresponds to TRBD2 (5 bases). CDR3 size: 18 residues. Deletions cut 3 bases from V and 0 bases from J, with 15 bases between. Germline V lookup: CDR1 LNHDA, CDR2 SQIVND (reference sequence). The CDR3 sequence is CASSMTRGRDSGANVLTF. Here the CDR3 DNA reads TGTGCCAGTAGTATGACTCGAGGTCGGGACTCTGGGGCCAACGTCCTGACTTTC.

The CDR3 DNA sequence: TGTGCCTGGAGTGTAAGGGGTAGGGAACTTCAGCATTTT. As protein: CAWSVRGRELQHF. The chain is built from TRBV30 and TRBJ1-5; D might be TRBD1 (5 bases). The germline gives CDR1 GTSNPN, CDR2 SVGIG (reference sequence). This CDR3 spans 13 amino acids. The V gene lost 0 bases and the J gene lost 13 bases, with 16 bases spanning the gap.

This chain connects TRBV5-4 to TRBJ2-1, with 8 bases identical to TRBD1. The CDR3 length is 15 residues. Looked up from germline, CDR1 is SGHNT and CDR2 is YYREEE (reference sequence). V dropped 1 base and J dropped 2; count of bases not matched to a gene: 2. In DNA, the CDR3 is TGTGCCAGCAGCTTGAACAGGGGGACCTACAATGAGCAGTTCTTC. Its translation: CASSLNRGTYNEQFF. The variable domain in full, completed from reference TRBV5-4 and TRBJ2-1, reads ETGVTQSPTHLIKTRGQQVTLRCSSQSGHNTVSWYQQALGQGPQFIFQYYREEENGRGNFPPRFSGLQFPNYSSELNVNALELDDSALYLCASSLNRGTYNEQFFGPGTRLTVL.

In this sample, this clone turned up a few times. Distinct nucleotide sequences in the sample also encode this CDR3. This chain joins TRBV11-2 and TRBJ1-2; D unclear. Germline V lookup: CDR1 SGHAT, CDR2 FQNNGV. This CDR3 has 12 amino acids. V was pared by 6 bases and J by 3 bases, with 8 bases between. The CDR3 sequence: CASSPGDYGYTF. CDR3 in DNA: TGTGCCAGCAGTCCGGGAGACTATGGCTACACCTTC.

The chain recombines TRBV7-8 with TRBJ1-6, with D perhaps TRBD1 (6 bases). CDR1 and CDR2 (germline): SGHVS, FQNEAQ. V lost 5 bases to trimming and J lost 0 bases, with 8 bases between them. The CDR3 loop spans 15 amino acids. CDR3 sequence: CASSTTGSYNSPLHF. The CDR3 DNA reads TGTGCCAGCAGCACGACAGGCTCCTATAATTCACCCCTCCACTTT.

The J gene is TRBJ1-2, the V gene TRBV5-6; TRBD1 aligns across 7 bases. Germline loops: CDR1 SGHDT, CDR2 YYEEEE. This CDR3 region has 16 residues. V lost 1 base, J lost 0 bases, and 6 bases stayed unmatched. CDR3 coding DNA: TGTGCCAGCAGCTTGTTCCGGACAGGACCTAACTATGGCTACACCTTC. This encodes CASSLFRTGPNYGYTF.

The chain joins TRBV5-4 to TRBJ2-1; no clear D gene. Germline CDR1 and CDR2: SGHNT and YYREEE (reference sequence). V gave up 1 base and J gave up 4 bases, with 9 bases separating them. The CDR3 has 14 residues. DNA for the CDR3: TGTGCCAGCAGCTTGACCCAGGCTTACAATGAGCAGTTCTTC. It yields the protein CASSLTQAYNEQFF.